The 14 T cell receptor beta chains in this list originate from one sample, sequenced in a study of T-cell reconstitution after alpha-beta-depleted transplantation in children. As it was prepared, the TCRbeta library received unique molecular identifiers. TCRdb analysed the PCR reads with MiXCR anew, one entry per CDR3 protein. The sample has about 460,000 distinct CDR3 sequences, approximately 13% seen once. The input for sequencing was PBMCs from the stem cell graft donor, taken from the stem cell graft. The receptors shown here come from a human donor who donated a stem cell graft to a child with combined immunodeficiency.

The chain couples TRBV29-1 to TRBJ2-7; TRBD1 matches at 12 bases. The CDR3 loop spans 12 amino acids. After removal of 6 bases from V and 4 bases from J, the junction contained 1 base not matched to a gene. Germline V gene lookup returns CDR1 SQVTM and CDR2 ANQGSEA. The CDR3 sequence is CSVGQGAYEQYF. CDR3 nucleotides: TGCAGCGTGGGACAGGGGGCTTACGAGCAGTACTTC.

DNA of the CDR3: TGCGCCAGCAGCCAAGATTCAGGATACACCGGGGAGCTGTTTTTT. As protein: CASSQDSGYTGELFF. The chain links TRBV4-3 to TRBJ2-2; no reliable D call. The CDR3 consists of 15 residues. Germline V gene lookup returns CDR1 LGHNA and CDR2 YSLEER. The V end lost 0 bases, the J end lost 3 bases, and 8 bases lay between the germline ends.

This clonotype was detected many times. The chain links TRBV7-2 to TRBJ2-1, with TRBD2 matching over 9 bases. The CDR3 sequence is 15 residues long. Germline assignment: CDR1 SGHTA and CDR2 FQGNSA. Trimming took 2 bases from V and 10 from J; bases not matched to a gene: 9. Here the CDR3 reads CASSLTISGGTEQFF. CDR3 sequence (DNA): TGTGCCAGCAGCTTAACGATTAGCGGGGGCACGGAGCAGTTCTTC.

The sample holds many counts of this clonotype. The CDR3 reads CASSGHNEQFF. CDR3 DNA sequence: TGCGCCAGCAGCGGTCACAATGAGCAGTTCTTC. J is TRBJ2-1 and V is TRBV5-1; D remains unclear. The germline V gene encodes CDR1 SGHRS and CDR2 YFSETQ. V was clipped by 4 bases and J by 5 bases, with 4 bases between them. The CDR3 runs to 11 residues.

This clonotype has at least ten counts. The chain links TRBV5-5 to TRBJ2-2, with 14 positions matching TRBD2. Trimming took 2 bases from V and 0 from J; bases not matched to a gene: 3. The CDR3 consists of 18 residues. Germline lookup yields CDR1 SGHKS and CDR2 YYEKEE (reference sequence). This chain's CDR3 is CASSLGLAGGSNTGELFF. CDR3 in DNA: TGTGCCAGCAGCTTAGGACTAGCGGGGGGCTCGAACACCGGGGAGCTGTTTTTT.

This sequence joins TRBV5-6 and TRBJ2-4, with D possibly matching TRBD1 (5 bases). Germline lookup yields CDR1 SGHDT and CDR2 YYEEEE. The length of the CDR3 is 16 residues. V shed 4 bases and J shed 1 base, with 15 bases lying between them. This chain's CDR3 is CASSTSLRVAKNIQYF. Written as DNA, the CDR3 is TGTGCCAGCAGCACCTCACTCAGGGTTGCCAAAAACATTCAGTACTTC.

V gene TRBV7-9 combines with J gene TRBJ1-6; D gene unclear. Germline lookup yields CDR1 SEHNR and CDR2 FQNEAQ (reference sequence). The ends were cut back, 5 bases at V and 7 bases at J, with 12 bases in the middle. CDR3 length: 14 residues. The DNA of the CDR3 is TGTGCCAGCAGCCCACCCACGGGGAATTCACCCCTCCACTTT. It yields the protein CASSPPTGNSPLHF.

J is TRBJ2-6 and V is TRBV9; D is possibly TRBD1 (5 bases). The germline CDR1 and CDR2 sequences are SGDLS and YYNGEE. CDR3 length equals 16 residues. V was pared by 0 bases and J by 4 bases, with 11 bases between. The CDR3 reads CASSVEAGFGANVLTF. For the CDR3, the DNA is TGTGCCAGCAGCGTAGAGGCAGGGTTCGGGGCCAACGTCCTGACTTTC.

This clonotype appeared a few times. The rearrangement joins TRBV5-1 to TRBJ2-1, with 7 nucleotides matching TRBD1. Germline CDR1 reads SGHRS; CDR2 reads YFSETQ. V lost 9 bases to trimming and J lost 5 bases; unmatched junction nucleotides: 5. CDR3 size: 12 residues. CDR3 sequence: CATRQGDNEQFF. The DNA for the CDR3 is TGCGCCACCCGACAGGGAGACAATGAGCAGTTCTTC.

This clonotype was detected many times. The V and J genes are TRBV20-1 and TRBJ1-3; a possible D gene is TRBD1 (5 bases). The germline V gene encodes CDR1 DFQATT and CDR2 SNEGSKA (reference sequence). Trimming removed 1 base at V and 1 base at J, with 14 bases between. The CDR3 has 16 residues. CDR3 in amino acids: CSARVSGLRSGNTIYF. The CDR3 DNA reads as TGCAGTGCTAGAGTATCGGGACTAAGATCTGGAAACACCATATATTTT.

This clonotype was picked up many times. V usage is TRBV19 and J usage is TRBJ2-7, with 9 bases lining up with TRBD1. V was clipped by 6 bases and J by 4 bases; unmatched bases: 16. The CDR3 is 17 amino acids. Germline V lookup: CDR1 LNHDA, CDR2 SQIVND (reference sequence). The CDR3 nucleotides are TGTGCCAGTAGCCCGAGGGAGGACAGGGGACCCCATTACGAGCAGTACTTC. This gives the protein CASSPREDRGPHYEQYF.

The chain is built from TRBV20-1 and TRBJ2-1, with 10 nucleotides matching TRBD1. This CDR3 is built from 14 residues. In germline, CDR1 is DFQATT, CDR2 SNEGSKA (reference sequence). J lost 5 bases, V lost 6 bases, and 7 bases had no gene match. CDR3 DNA sequence: TGCAGTGCCAAACCCGGGACAGGGGACAATGAGCAGTTCTTC. It is translated as CSAKPGTGDNEQFF.

The chain uses TRBV4-3 and TRBJ2-1, with a possible D match to TRBD1 (5 bases). Germline assignment: CDR1 LGHNA and CDR2 YSLEER. The V end was cut by 4 bases, the J end by 4 bases, with 14 bases between. CDR3 length: 15 residues. CDR3 sequence reads: CASSRSADTYNEQFF. In DNA form, the CDR3 reads TGCGCCAGCAGCCGGAGCGCGGACACATACAATGAGCAGTTCTTC.

This clonotype was found a few times. The V and J genes are TRBV5-1 and TRBJ2-3, with 12 bases fitting TRBD2. Trimming took 4 bases from V and 2 from J; bases not matched to a gene: 8. Per the germline V gene, CDR1 is SGHRS and CDR2 is YFSETQ. The CDR3 runs 17 residues. In DNA, the CDR3 is TGCGCCAGCAGCCCAATGAGACTAGCGGGGGTCACAGATACGCAGTATTTT. Translated: CASSPMRLAGVTDTQYF.